This TCR beta chain appears in the sequencing data of a study of technical replicates of blood from a handful of donors. The germline V gene has CDR1 SNHLY and CDR2 FYNNEI. The CDR3 has 15 amino acids. J gave up 4 bases and V 4 bases, and 7 bases lay outside the gene matches. TCRdb's copy holds only in-frame clones and misses some; the assay was immunoSEQ multiplex PCR. The sample yields about 85,000 clones, around 94% seen once. The sequencing input was T cells isolated from PBMCs. V is TRBV2 and J is TRBJ2-7, with TRBD1 matching 10 bases. This clonotype originated in a human donor in good health. The CDR3 bases are TGTGCCAGCAGTGTTGGGACAGGGGTCGGGTACGAGCAGTACTTC. This sequence encodes CASSVGTGVGYEQYF. The full variable domain, in which reference TRBV2 and TRBJ2-7 provide the parts outside the CDR3, is EPEVTQTPSHQVTQMGQEVILRCVPISNHLYFYWYRQILGQKVEFLVSFYNNEISEKSEIFDDQFSVERPDGSNFTLKIRSTKLEDSAMYFCASSVGTGVGYEQYFGPGTRLTVT.